The 25 T cell receptor beta chains reported below all come from one sample, sequenced in a study of shared clonotypes between healthy human individuals. Clones were read by immunoSEQ multiplex PCR, and TCRdb kept only the in-frame ones, dropping some. The sample yields about 1.1 million clones, approximately 78% seen once. The sequenced sample consisted of memory CD4+ T cells from PBMCs. The subset is: CD45RA-negative fraction. The receptors originated from a man younger than 35 in good health. Some clones in this sample may be carry-over from other donors' samples.

This clone was counted at least ten times. The rearrangement links TRBV5-1 to TRBJ2-7; 9 nucleotides align to TRBD1. Germline-derived CDR1 and CDR2 are SGHRS and YFSETQ. The length of the CDR3 is 16 residues. V lost 4 bases to trimming and J lost 3 bases; unmatched junction nucleotides: 11. The CDR3 is CASSRNRGQGLYEQYF. DNA for the CDR3: TGCGCCAGCAGCCGGAACCGGGGACAGGGTCTCTACGAGCAGTACTTC.

This rearrangement joins TRBV5-4 to TRBJ2-3; no clear D gene. V dropped 3 bases and J dropped 4 bases, with 15 bases sitting between them. Germline values: CDR1 SGHNT, CDR2 YYREEE (reference sequence). The CDR3 has 15 amino acids. The CDR3 DNA sequence: TGTGCCAGCAGCTCCGGGTCGAATGTGGCAGATACGCAGTATTTT. Translated: CASSSGSNVADTQYF. Variable domain in full (rest from reference TRBV5-4 and TRBJ2-3): ETGVTQSPTHLIKTRGQQVTLRCSSQSGHNTVSWYQQALGQGPQFIFQYYREEENGRGNFPPRFSGLQFPNYSSELNVNALELDDSALYLCASSSGSNVADTQYFGPGTRLTVL.

The genes are TRBV2 and TRBJ1-2; D is possibly TRBD1 (6 bases). With 8 bases removed from V and 7 bases from J, the gap between germline ends came to 23 bases. This CDR3 is 15 amino acids long. Germline V CDR1 and CDR2: SNHLY, FYNNEI. CDR3 in amino acids: CASQSLNREAGGYTF. For the CDR3, the DNA is TGTGCCAGCCAATCCTTGAACAGGGAGGCTGGTGGCTACACCTTC.

V usage is TRBV29-1 and J usage is TRBJ2-5; 10 positions agree with TRBD2. V gave up 4 bases and J gave up 5 bases; unmatched junction bases: 10. The CDR3 extends over 15 amino acids. Germline CDR1 reads SQVTM; CDR2 reads ANQGSEA. CDR3 residues: CSVGNRLAGAETQYF. The CDR3 nucleotides read TGCAGCGTTGGAAATAGGCTAGCGGGAGCGGAGACCCAGTACTTC.

The chain carries TRBV5-1 and TRBJ2-4; D assignment may be TRBD1 or TRBD2 (5 bases each). Between the trimmed V and J ends, which lost 7 bases and 7 bases, there was a span of 12 bases. CDR1 is SGHRS, CDR2 YFSETQ, per germline. This CDR3 comprises 12 residues. DNA of the CDR3: TGCGCCAGCCTCTCCGAGGGGAACATTCAGTACTTC. It encodes CASLSEGNIQYF. The full variable domain, its missing parts supplied by reference TRBV5-1 and TRBJ2-4, is KAGVTQTPRYLIKTRGQQVTLSCSPISGHRSVSWYQQTPGQGLQFLFEYFSETQRNKGNFPGRFSGRQFSNSRSEMNVSTLELGDSALYLCASLSEGNIQYFGAGTRLSVL.

The rearrangement joins TRBV27 to TRBJ1-1, with 8 positions matching TRBD1. This CDR3 has 16 amino acids. Germline V gene sequence: CDR1 MNHEY, CDR2 SMNVEV (reference sequence). V was clipped by 5 bases and J by 3 bases; unmatched bases: 11. Here the CDR3 reads CASSLATGVGYTEAFF. The CDR3 DNA reads TGTGCCAGCAGTCTAGCGACAGGGGTAGGGTACACTGAAGCTTTCTTT.

The rearrangement links TRBV7-7 to TRBJ2-7, with a weak D call TRBD2 (6 bases). The CDR3 runs 13 residues. The ends were cut back, 2 bases at V and 5 bases at J, with 10 bases in the middle. From germline, CDR1 is SSHAT and CDR2 FNYEAQ (reference sequence). CDR3 loop: CASSLRPGDEQYF. CDR3 DNA sequence: TGTGCCAGCAGCTTACGGCCGGGGGACGAGCAGTACTTC.

This clone was found once. The chain uses TRBV27 and TRBJ1-2; TRBD1 aligns across 8 bases. The germline gives CDR1 MNHEY, CDR2 SMNVEV (reference sequence). The CDR3 sequence is 15 residues long. V lost 2 bases and J lost 4; bases outside the gene matches: 6. DNA for the CDR3: TGTGCCAGCAGTTTAAAGGCAGGGGGCGGCTATGGCTACACCTTC. This encodes CASSLKAGGGYGYTF.

As for this clone: Compared with germline, one end of the junction differs, possibly owing to a read error. CDR3 amino acids: CASSRRLAGAYGQYF. The CDR3 DNA reads as TGTGCCAGCAGCCGGAGACTAGCGGGAGCCTACGGGCAGTACTTC. V and J are TRBV5-4 and TRBJ2-7; 12 positions agree with TRBD2. The CDR3 has 15 residues. Germline lookup yields CDR1 SGHNT and CDR2 YYREEE (reference sequence).

The chain uses TRBV4-2 and TRBJ2-7; D might be TRBD2 (5 bases). V was trimmed by 1 base and J by 2 bases, leaving 12 bases between them. CDR1 and CDR2 from the germline V gene are LGHNA and YNFKEQ. There are 15 residues in the CDR3. CDR3: CASSQGAAETYEQYF. Written as DNA, the CDR3 is TGTGCCAGCAGCCAAGGGGCAGCGGAAACCTACGAGCAGTACTTC.

V and J are TRBV6-5 and TRBJ2-2; 11 nucleotides line up with TRBD2. In germline, CDR1 is MNHEY, CDR2 SVGAGI. Germline trimming cut 6 bases from V and 5 bases from J; bases unmatched to any gene: 5. CDR3 length: 15 amino acids. This CDR3 reads CASSQLAGGTGELFF. As DNA, the CDR3 is TGTGCCAGCAGCCAGCTAGCGGGAGGTACCGGGGAGCTGTTTTTT.

At least ten counts were recorded for this clone. In nucleotides, the CDR3 is TGTGCCAGCAGCCTTCCCGGGACTACTAGCACAGATACGCAGTATTTT. It translates to CASSLPGTTSTDTQYF. The rearrangement links TRBV14 to TRBJ2-3; 7 nucleotides agree with TRBD2. Germline lookup yields CDR1 SGHDN and CDR2 FVKESK. There are 16 residues in the CDR3. V trimming: 4 bases; J trimming: 0 bases; junction bases outside the gene matches: 7. The complete variable domain, with remaining parts taken from reference TRBV14 and TRBJ2-3, reads EAGVTQFPSHSVIEKGQTVTLRCDPISGHDNLYWYRRVMGKEIKFLLHFVKESKQDESGMPNNRFLAERTGGTYSTLKVQPAELEDSGVYFCASSLPGTTSTDTQYFGPGTRLTVL.

The chain joins TRBV7-9 to TRBJ1-4; D is perhaps TRBD1 (5 bases). Deletions cut 6 bases from V and 4 bases from J, with 9 bases between. CDR3 length: 13 residues. Germline CDR1 SEHNR, CDR2 FQNEAQ (reference sequence). The CDR3 nucleotides are TGTGCCAGCAGTCGCCAGGGTAATGAAAAACTGTTTTTT. Translated: CASSRQGNEKLFF. The variable domain in full, completed from reference TRBV7-9 and TRBJ1-4, reads DTGVSQNPRHKITKRGQNVTFRCDPISEHNRLYWYRQTLGQGPEFLTYFQNEAQLEKSRLLSDRFSAERPKGSFSTLEIQRTEQGDSAMYLCASSRQGNEKLFFGSGTQLSVL.

This sequence joins TRBV9 and TRBJ2-6; 7 bases are shared with TRBD2. There are 18 residues in the CDR3. V lost 0 bases to trimming and J lost 0 bases; unmatched junction nucleotides: 6. CDR1 is SGDLS, CDR2 YYNGEE, per germline. CDR3 bases: TGTGCCAGCAGCGTAGGCCAGGGACTAAACTCTGGGGCCAACGTCCTGACTTTC. Protein sequence: CASSVGQGLNSGANVLTF.

The chain combines TRBV28 with TRBJ2-5; perhaps TRBD2 as D (6 bases). There are 15 residues in the CDR3. Germline CDR1 reads MDHEN; CDR2 reads SYDVKM. Trimming left V 5 bases short and J 5 bases short, with 18 bases between. The CDR3, as DNA: TGTGCCAGCAGTCCCGGGGGACCGCGGATGGAGACCCAGTACTTC. Translated, it gives CASSPGGPRMETQYF.

The chain links TRBV11-2 to TRBJ2-2; the D gene could be TRBD1 or TRBD2 (5 bases each). The V gene lost 5 bases and the J gene lost 2 bases, with 9 bases spanning the gap. Per germline, CDR1 SGHAT and CDR2 FQNNGV. The CDR3 runs 14 residues. The CDR3 nucleotides read TGTGCCAGCAGCGTAGGGACCAACACCGGGGAGCTGTTTTTT. It specifies CASSVGTNTGELFF.

For this clone: This CDR3 is also generated by other DNA sequences in the sample. The chain carries TRBV18 and TRBJ1-3; 8 bases agree with TRBD1. The J segment lost 4 bases and the V segment lost 0 bases, leaving 5 bases of the junction unmatched. Germline loops: CDR1 KGHSH, CDR2 LQKENI. This CDR3 has 16 residues. In DNA, the CDR3 is TGTGCCAGCTCACCACCGGACAGGGTCGCGGGAAACACCATATATTTT. It is translated as CASSPPDRVAGNTIYF.

About this clone: Sequence at one end of the junction differs from germline and may be a read error. The genes are TRBV28 and TRBJ2-7, with 8 bases fitting TRBD1. The CDR3 is 12 residues long. Germline CDR1 reads MDHEN; CDR2 reads SYDVKM. The CDR3: CASSLPSGQGVF. The CDR3 DNA reads as TGTGCCAGCAGTTTACCCTCAGGACAGGGAGTCTTC.

This clone was counted a single time. The sample has other DNA sequences that encode this CDR3 too. This chain uses TRBV9 with TRBJ2-3; D uncertain. CDR3 length: 14 amino acids. Trimming took 0 bases from V and 0 from J, leaving 5 bases between them. Germline V gene data show CDR1 as SGDLS and CDR2 as YYNGEE. The CDR3 DNA follows: TGTGCCAGCAGCGTAGCCGGTAGCACAGATACGCAGTATTTT. This translates into CASSVAGSTDTQYF.

The rearrangement joins TRBV19 to TRBJ2-2; D gene uncertain. V was clipped by 8 bases and J by 1 base, with 11 bases between them. The CDR3 is made up of 14 amino acids. The V gene's germline CDR1 is LNHDA and CDR2 SQIVND (reference sequence). CDR3 loop: CASRYTRNTGELFF. The CDR3 DNA follows: TGTGCCAGTCGGTATACACGGAACACCGGGGAGCTGTTTTTT.

V gene TRBV5-5 combines with J gene TRBJ2-7; 14 positions match TRBD2. The junction had 15 bases not matched to a gene; V was cut back by 1 base and J by 6 bases. Germline values: CDR1 SGHKS, CDR2 YYEKEE (reference sequence). The CDR3 has 19 residues. CDR3: CASSLTGARLAGGPGEQYF. Here the CDR3 DNA reads TGTGCCAGCAGCTTGACCGGGGCGCGACTAGCGGGAGGGCCCGGCGAGCAGTACTTC.

The chain recombines TRBV18 with TRBJ2-3; 9 nucleotides align to TRBD2. CDR1 KGHSH and CDR2 LQKENI come from the germline V gene. V lost 3 bases to trimming and J lost 1 base; unmatched junction nucleotides: 8. CDR3 size: 17 residues. The CDR3 nucleotides are TGTGCCAGCTCACCCGGCGAGACTAGCGGCCGCACAGATACGCAGTATTTT. Amino acid sequence: CASSPGETSGRTDTQYF.

This clone was seen only once. The rearrangement links TRBV19 to TRBJ1-2; no clear D. The CDR3 consists of 13 residues. Per germline, CDR1 LNHDA and CDR2 SQIVND (reference sequence). V shed 2 bases and J shed 8 bases, with 12 bases lying between them. CDR3 sequence reads: CASSILGSEGYTF. The CDR3 DNA sequence: TGTGCCAGTAGTATATTGGGTTCCGAGGGCTACACCTTC.

The chain links TRBV27 to TRBJ1-1; D gene ambiguous. Germline V gene lookup returns CDR1 MNHEY and CDR2 SMNVEV (reference sequence). There are 14 residues in the CDR3. Trimming stripped 2 bases from V and 2 bases from J, with 9 bases between. CDR3 sequence (DNA): TGTGCCAGCAGTTTACAACGGGGAAACACTGAAGCTTTCTTT. Translated, it gives CASSLQRGNTEAFF.

The chain is built from TRBV11-3 and TRBJ2-2; D ambiguous. V was clipped by 3 bases and J by 6 bases, with 5 bases between them. The CDR3 has 12 residues. Germline V gives CDR1 SGHNT, CDR2 YENEEA. The CDR3 DNA is TGTGCCAGCAGCTTTCGGTCCGGGGAGCTGTTTTTT. Its protein product is CASSFRSGELFF.